A single sample is the source of the 8 T cell receptor beta chains below, sequenced in a study of cytomegalovirus exposure and HLA in healthy donors. Measured with immunoSEQ multiplex PCR; TCRdb has only the in-frame clones, and not every one. The sample records about 160,000 clones, roughly nine tenths being singletons. The specimen was PBMCs. Receptors were obtained from a woman under 40 in good health and CMV-seronegative.

This chain uses TRBV27 with TRBJ2-7; D not certain. Germline V gene lookup returns CDR1 MNHEY and CDR2 SMNVEV (reference sequence). V was cut by 3 bases and J by 0 bases, with 9 bases left in between. The length of the CDR3 is 14 residues. CDR3 nucleotides: TGTGCCAGCAGTTTCACCCCGAGCTCCTACGAGCAGTACTTC. Translation gives CASSFTPSSYEQYF.

J is TRBJ2-7 and V is TRBV5-1, with D perhaps given as TRBD1 or TRBD2 (5 bases each). The CDR3 runs to 13 residues. V was pared by 0 bases and J by 4 bases, with 8 bases between. The germline CDR1 and CDR2 sequences are SGHRS and YFSETQ. The CDR3 is CASSLERGYEQYF. CDR3 DNA sequence: TGCGCCAGCAGCTTGGAGAGGGGATACGAGCAGTACTTC.

The V and J genes are TRBV7-9 and TRBJ2-7, with TRBD2 matching over 7 bases. Germline lookup yields CDR1 SEHNR and CDR2 FQNEAQ (reference sequence). The CDR3 is 14 amino acids. Germline trimming cut 5 bases from V and 4 bases from J; bases unmatched to any gene: 8. The CDR3 loop is CASSQAGTSYEQYF. The CDR3 nucleotides are TGTGCCAGCAGCCAAGCGGGGACGAGTTACGAGCAGTACTTC.

The rearrangement uses TRBV5-1 and TRBJ2-5; 7 bases are a match to TRBD1. CDR1 is SGHRS and CDR2 is YFSETQ in the germline V gene. This CDR3 region has 15 residues. V lost 4 bases, J lost 1 base, and 7 bases stayed unmatched. CDR3 amino acids: CASSPGDSLQETQYF. As DNA, the CDR3 is TGCGCCAGCAGCCCCGGGGACAGCCTCCAAGAGACCCAGTACTTC. Using reference TRBV5-1 and TRBJ2-5 for the parts outside the CDR3, the full variable domain is KAGVTQTPRYLIKTRGQQVTLSCSPISGHRSVSWYQQTPGQGLQFLFEYFSETQRNKGNFPGRFSGRQFSNSRSEMNVSTLELGDSALYLCASSPGDSLQETQYFGPGTRLLVL.

The chain recombines TRBV7-3 with TRBJ1-5; D gene uncertain. Germline V gene sequence: CDR1 SGHTA, CDR2 FQGTGA. Trimming took 8 bases from V and 3 from J, leaving 11 bases between them. The CDR3 consists of 13 residues. The CDR3 nucleotides are TGTGCCAGCTCGTTGTCGGTCAATCAGCCCCAGCATTTT. Its protein product is CASSLSVNQPQHF.

The J gene is TRBJ1-6, the V gene TRBV27; 7 nucleotides line up with TRBD1. Germline CDR1 MNHEY, CDR2 SMNVEV (reference sequence). After removal of 5 bases from V and 6 bases from J, the junction contained 10 bases not matched to a gene. The CDR3 runs 16 residues. CDR3 nucleotides: TGTGCCAGCAGTAACAGGGGTTTAGGGCGTAATTCACCCCTCCACTTT. Amino acids: CASSNRGLGRNSPLHF.

The chain carries TRBV5-1 and TRBJ1-1, with D possibly matching TRBD1 (6 bases). Trimming cost V 2 bases and J 1 base, with 18 bases left between them. The V gene's germline CDR1 is SGHRS and CDR2 YFSETQ. CDR3 size: 17 residues. For the CDR3, the DNA is TGCGCCAGCAGCTTCTCAGTCGGGGGGGCCTGGAACACTGAAGCTTTCTTT. Encoded protein: CASSFSVGGAWNTEAFF.

V usage is TRBV15 and J usage is TRBJ1-1, with unresolved D. The CDR3 has 12 amino acids. The V gene lost 5 bases and the J gene lost 1 base, with 5 bases spanning the gap. Germline CDR1 reads LNHNV; CDR2 reads YYDKDF (reference sequence). The CDR3 DNA sequence: TGTGCCACCAGCGCGAGGAACACTGAAGCTTTCTTT. It yields the protein CATSARNTEAFF.